Below, 28 T cell receptor beta chains from the same sample are listed, as sequenced in a study of blood T cell repertoires in COVID-19 (TCRdb year 2020). Library generation was performed with the immunoSEQ multiplex PCR assay. The table was pulled from immuneACCESS by TCRdb, which kept in-frame rearrangements only. Such tables lose some clones; where checked, under half of the loss comes from unresolved V genes, and the rest has no known cause. The sample table lists 150,000 to 200,000 clones, approximately 85% of them with a count of one. Approximately 12% of the sample goes to the ten largest clones. Sequences were obtained from PBMCs or T cells enriched from blood (not recorded which). These receptors were collected from a man between 35 and 55 years old who had recovered from COVID-19.

The CDR3 region is CASSPRGPQAEAFF. In DNA form, the CDR3 reads TGTGCCAGTAGTCCAAGGGGCCCACAGGCAGAAGCTTTCTTT. The chain couples TRBV19 to TRBJ1-1, with D possibly matching TRBD1 (5 bases). Germline lookup yields CDR1 LNHDA and CDR2 SQIVND (reference sequence). The V end was cut by 5 bases, the J end by 8 bases, with 18 bases between. The CDR3 sequence is 14 residues long. The full variable domain, in which reference TRBV19 and TRBJ1-1 provide the parts outside the CDR3, is DGGITQSPKYLFRKEGQNVTLSCEQNLNHDAMYWYRQDPGQGLRLIYYSQIVNDFQKGDIAEGYSVSREKKESFPLTVTSAQKNPTAFYLCASSPRGPQAEAFFGQGTRLTVV.

CDR3 loop: CASSLRGTYEQYV. CDR3 coding DNA: TGTGCCAGCAGCTTACGGGGTACCTACGAGCAGTACGTC. The chain carries TRBV7-9 and TRBJ2-7, with a weak D call TRBD2 (5 bases). This CDR3 is 13 amino acids long. Germline V gene lookup returns CDR1 SEHNR and CDR2 FQNEAQ (reference sequence). V shed 2 bases and J shed 2 bases, with 7 bases lying between them.

The chain has TRBV28 and TRBJ1-2, with D perhaps matching TRBD1 (5 bases). This CDR3 contains 14 residues. CDR1 and CDR2 from the germline V gene are MDHEN and SYDVKM. V lost 2 bases, J lost 1 base, and 8 bases lay in between. CDR3 residues: CASSLTDSNYGYTF. The CDR3 DNA sequence: TGTGCCAGCAGTTTAACCGACAGTAACTATGGCTACACCTTC.

This chain uses TRBV6-6 with TRBJ1-5; D not resolved. The CDR3 contains 14 residues. V was clipped by 10 bases and J by 7 bases, with 20 bases between them. CDR1 and CDR2 (germline): MNHNY, SVGAGI (reference sequence). The CDR3 DNA follows: TGTGCCACCCGGGAACTCCCGGCAAGGCAGCCCCAGCATTTT. Protein sequence: CATRELPARQPQHF.

The CDR3: CASSQARATEAFF. Here the CDR3 DNA reads TGCGCCAGCAGCCAAGCCAGGGCCACTGAAGCTTTCTTT. The chain uses TRBV4-3 and TRBJ1-1; possible D gene TRBD1, 5 bases. Germline values: CDR1 LGHNA, CDR2 YSLEER. This CDR3 has 13 amino acids. The ends were cut back, 1 base at V and 4 bases at J, with 7 bases in the middle.

The V and J genes are TRBV27 and TRBJ2-7, with TRBD1 identical over 10 bases. Germline-derived CDR1 and CDR2 are MNHEY and SMNVEV (reference sequence). V shed 8 bases, J shed 6 bases, and the junction held 16 bases outside the gene matches. CDR3 length equals 16 residues. The CDR3 region is CASSNSPDRGSGEQYF. The CDR3, as DNA: TGTGCCAGCTCGAACTCTCCGGACAGGGGGAGTGGCGAGCAGTACTTC.

This clone was detected a few times. V gene TRBV15 combines with J gene TRBJ1-6, with D possibly being TRBD1 (5 bases). Trimming shortened V by 1 base and J by 9 bases, and 10 bases separated the two germline ends. Germline V lookup: CDR1 LNHNV, CDR2 YYDKDF (reference sequence). This CDR3 has 14 residues. CDR3 coding DNA: TGTGCCACCAGCAGAGCTGGGAGGGGTTCACCCCTCCACTTT. Translated, it gives CATSRAGRGSPLHF.

This clone has just one count. The chain is built from TRBV5-1 and TRBJ2-7, with TRBD2 matching over 7 bases. The CDR3 is 14 residues long. Germline V gene sequence: CDR1 SGHRS, CDR2 YFSETQ. Trimming removed 4 bases from V and 0 bases from J; junction bases left unmatched: 4. CDR3: CASSSGTVSYEQYF. The CDR3 DNA sequence: TGCGCCAGCAGCAGCGGGACGGTCTCCTACGAGCAGTACTTC.

The rearrangement uses TRBV18 and TRBJ1-6, with 7 bases matching TRBD1. Trimming cost V 3 bases and J 4 bases; bases outside gene matches: 15. Per the germline V gene, CDR1 is KGHSH and CDR2 is LQKENI. The CDR3 extends over 19 amino acids. CDR3 DNA sequence: TGTGCCAGCTCACCGGGCACCGGGACAGTATTACTTTATAATTCACCCCTCCACTTT. It codes for CASSPGTGTVLLYNSPLHF.

The rearrangement links TRBV27 to TRBJ2-3; possibly TRBD1 for D (6 bases). CDR1 and CDR2 (germline): MNHEY, SMNVEV (reference sequence). The CDR3 is made up of 15 amino acids. V dropped 5 bases and J dropped 0 bases, with 12 bases sitting between them. The chain's CDR3 is CASSTGFTSTDTQYF. CDR3 in DNA: TGTGCCAGCAGTACAGGGTTCACTAGCACAGATACGCAGTATTTT.

J is TRBJ1-2 and V is TRBV4-2; TRBD1 matches 9 bases. The CDR3 contains 15 residues. In germline, CDR1 is LGHNA, CDR2 YNFKEQ. V dropped 2 bases and J dropped 4; count of bases not matched to a gene: 5. Here the CDR3 DNA reads TGTGCCAGCAGCCAAAAGGACAGGGGTGGCTATGGCTACACCTTC. It translates to CASSQKDRGGYGYTF.

This sequence joins TRBV20-1 and TRBJ2-1; 10 bases map to TRBD2. Per the germline V gene, CDR1 is DFQATT and CDR2 is SNEGSKA (reference sequence). Trimming removed 3 bases from V and 8 bases from J; junction bases left unmatched: 19. The length of the CDR3 is 18 residues. CDR3 DNA sequence: TGCAGTGCTAGTCCATACCGCATGCTAGCGGGGGCCACGGATGAGCAGTTCTTC. Translation gives CSASPYRMLAGATDEQFF.

The chain employs TRBV7-9 and TRBJ2-7; D gene unclear. CDR1 is SEHNR and CDR2 is FQNEAQ in the germline V gene (reference sequence). Trimming cost V 1 base and J 4 bases, with 11 bases left between them. This CDR3 region has 14 residues. The CDR3 is CASSLDVGPYEQYV. CDR3 coding DNA: TGTGCCAGCAGCTTAGATGTGGGCCCGTACGAGCAGTACGTC.

V and J are TRBV19 and TRBJ1-2; D gene uncertain. Trimming removed 3 bases at V and 4 bases at J, with 9 bases between. The CDR3 contains 13 residues. Germline V gene lookup returns CDR1 LNHDA and CDR2 SQIVND (reference sequence). CDR3 sequence reads: CASSMREAYGYTF. The CDR3 coding sequence is TGTGCCAGTAGTATGAGAGAGGCCTATGGCTACACCTTC.

This clone was observed a handful of times. The chain links TRBV4-2 to TRBJ2-2, with 10 bases aligning to TRBD1. After removal of 1 base from V and 4 bases from J, the junction contained 0 bases not matched to a gene. Germline loops: CDR1 LGHNA, CDR2 YNFKEQ. This CDR3 has 15 residues. Here the CDR3 reads CASSQGTGGTGELFF. CDR3 sequence (DNA): TGTGCCAGCAGCCAAGGGACAGGGGGCACCGGGGAGCTGTTTTTT.

The chain joins TRBV27 to TRBJ2-3; D may be TRBD2 (6 bases). The CDR3 runs 15 residues. The V end lost 2 bases, the J end lost 1 base, and 10 bases lay between the germline ends. The V gene's germline CDR1 is MNHEY and CDR2 SMNVEV (reference sequence). The DNA for the CDR3 is TGTGCCAGCAGTTTACCGGGAGAAGGCACAGATACGCAGTATTTT. Its protein product is CASSLPGEGTDTQYF.

V usage is TRBV21-1 and J usage is TRBJ2-7; the DNA was not used to check the table's D call, TRBD1. TRBV21-1 is marked as a pseudogene. This CDR3 has 14 amino acids. The CDR3 here is CASSKARRGYEQYF. For the CDR3, the DNA is TGTGCCAGCAGCAAAGCCCGAAGGGGGTACGAGCAGTACTTC.

The chain couples TRBV5-1 to TRBJ2-5, with TRBD2 matching 12 bases. The V and J ends lost 1 base and 1 base, in that order; junction bases with no gene match: 5. Germline V lookup: CDR1 SGHRS, CDR2 YFSETQ. CDR3 size: 17 residues. In DNA form, the CDR3 reads TGCGCCAGCAGCTTGTTAGTGACTAGCGGGAGCCAAGAGACCCAGTACTTC. This encodes CASSLLVTSGSQETQYF.

There are a few counts of this clone. The J gene is TRBJ2-1, the V gene TRBV13; D is unresolved. Trimming shortened V by 6 bases and J by 0 bases, and 6 bases separated the two germline ends. The CDR3 is made up of 13 amino acids. CDR1 is PRHDT, CDR2 FYEKMQ, per germline (reference sequence). The CDR3 bases are TGTGCCAGCAGGGCAGGCTCCTACAATGAGCAGTTCTTC. Translated, it gives CASRAGSYNEQFF. Using reference TRBV13 and TRBJ2-1 for the parts outside the CDR3, the full variable domain is AAGVIQSPRHLIKEKRETATLKCYPIPRHDTVYWYQQGPGQDPQFLISFYEKMQSDKGSIPDRFSAQQFSDYHSELNMSSLELGDSALYFCASRAGSYNEQFFGPGTRLTVL.

J is TRBJ2-1 and V is TRBV7-9; 8 positions agree with TRBD1. This CDR3 has 15 residues. Germline V gene lookup returns CDR1 SEHNR and CDR2 FQNEAQ (reference sequence). V lost 5 bases to trimming and J lost 5 bases; unmatched junction nucleotides: 8. The CDR3 loop reads CASSPPGQVDNEQFF. CDR3 in DNA: TGTGCCAGCAGCCCCCCGGGACAGGTCGACAATGAGCAGTTCTTC. The variable domain in full, completed from reference TRBV7-9 and TRBJ2-1, reads DTGVSQNPRHKITKRGQNVTFRCDPISEHNRLYWYRQTLGQGPEFLTYFQNEAQLEKSRLLSDRFSAERPKGSFSTLEIQRTEQGDSAMYLCASSPPGQVDNEQFFGPGTRLTVL.

The chain uses TRBV9 and TRBJ1-3; D may be TRBD1 (6 bases). This CDR3 has 16 residues. Germline CDR1 and CDR2: SGDLS and YYNGEE. Trimming shortened V by 3 bases and J by 0 bases, and 13 bases separated the two germline ends. CDR3 nucleotide sequence: TGTGCCAGCAGCGACCACACAGGGAGCTCTGGAAACACCATATATTTT. Amino acid sequence: CASSDHTGSSGNTIYF.

The chain is built from TRBV4-1 and TRBJ1-6; 9 nucleotides line up with TRBD1. The junction had 1 base not matched to a gene; V was cut back by 0 bases and J by 7 bases. Germline CDR1 is MGHRA and CDR2 is YSYEKL. This CDR3 region has 15 residues. CDR3 loop: CASSQDGQGNSPLHF. Here the CDR3 DNA reads TGCGCCAGCAGCCAAGATGGACAGGGGAATTCACCCCTCCACTTT.

This chain connects TRBV7-3 to TRBJ2-3, with D hard to call. V was clipped by 5 bases and J by 2 bases, with 11 bases between them. CDR1 and CDR2 (germline): SGHTA, FQGTGA. The CDR3 loop spans 14 amino acids. In DNA, the CDR3 is TGTGCCAGCAGCCCTGGAGTGAACACAGATACGCAGTATTTT. It yields the protein CASSPGVNTDTQYF. The full variable domain, with the rest looked up from reference TRBV7-3 and TRBJ2-3, is GAGVSQTPSNKVTEKGKYVELRCDPISGHTALYWYRQSLGQGPEFLIYFQGTGAADDSGLPNDRFFAVRPEGSVSTLKIQRTERGDSAVYLCASSPGVNTDTQYFGPGTRLTVL.

The chain couples TRBV4-2 to TRBJ2-1; weak D call: TRBD2 (7 bases). CDR1 and CDR2 from the germline V gene are LGHNA and YNFKEQ. V was pared by 0 bases and J by 4 bases, with 13 bases between. The CDR3 contains 16 residues. The CDR3: CASSQDGRGGYNEQFF. CDR3 DNA sequence: TGTGCCAGCAGCCAAGATGGCAGGGGAGGGTACAATGAGCAGTTCTTC.

The chain is built from TRBV27 and TRBJ2-3, with TRBD2 matching 10 bases. V was clipped by 1 base and J by 1 base; unmatched bases: 8. The CDR3 is 18 amino acids. Germline V gene sequence: CDR1 MNHEY, CDR2 SMNVEV (reference sequence). The CDR3 sequence is CASSLYLPLAGGTDTQYF. The CDR3 DNA reads TGTGCCAGCAGTTTATACCTACCCCTAGCGGGAGGCACAGATACGCAGTATTTT.

The rearrangement links TRBV24-1 to TRBJ2-1; 9 bases fit TRBD2. Germline V lookup: CDR1 KGHDR, CDR2 SFDVKD. Trimming removed 6 bases from V and 2 bases from J; junction bases left unmatched: 4. CDR3 length equals 15 residues. The DNA of the CDR3 is TGTGCCACCAGTCAGGCGGGAGGGCCCTACAATGAGCAGTTCTTC. This sequence encodes CATSQAGGPYNEQFF.

The rearrangement joins TRBV7-9 to TRBJ2-1; D not resolved. The CDR3 has 14 residues. In germline, CDR1 is SEHNR, CDR2 FQNEAQ (reference sequence). V was shortened by 2 bases and J by 6 bases, with 11 bases between the two germline ends. CDR3 sequence: CASSLNGDFNEQFF. CDR3 nucleotide sequence: TGTGCCAGCAGCTTAAATGGAGACTTCAATGAGCAGTTCTTC.

The rearrangement links TRBV5-1 to TRBJ2-5, with D tentatively TRBD2 (7 bases). V lost 4 bases to trimming and J lost 4 bases, with 20 bases between them. The CDR3 contains 16 residues. Per the germline V gene, CDR1 is SGHRS and CDR2 is YFSETQ. The CDR3 DNA sequence: TGCGCCAGCAGCCCCCTAGGGGCGGGGGCGGGAGAGACCCAGTACTTC. Translated, it gives CASSPLGAGAGETQYF.